This T cell receptor (beta chain) is from a study of blood T cell repertoires in COVID-19. Background on the study: Sites across the United States, Italy and Spain contributed samples from acute and convalescent COVID-19.

Original data processing: Amplification of reference gene primers provided the estimated nucleated cell counts. Generated by immunoSEQ multiplex PCR, the TCRdb table keeps only in-frame clones and is missing some. For V, J and clone size, that table is used; D and trimming come from the DNA. The sample has roughly 200,000 clones, approximately 80% seen once. The CDR3 extends over 14 amino acids. V was cut by 10 bases and J by 6 bases, with 21 bases left in between. From germline, CDR1 is ENHRY and CDR2 SYGVKD. Material: peripheral blood. The J gene is TRBJ1-2, the V gene TRBV10-3; possibly TRBD1 for D (6 bases). This sequence was found in a human donor in a cohort sampled during active COVID-19. The CDR3 DNA reads TGTGCCACCCGGGACGGCTTAAAGGGGGATGGCTACACCTTC. This codes for CATRDGLKGDGYTF.